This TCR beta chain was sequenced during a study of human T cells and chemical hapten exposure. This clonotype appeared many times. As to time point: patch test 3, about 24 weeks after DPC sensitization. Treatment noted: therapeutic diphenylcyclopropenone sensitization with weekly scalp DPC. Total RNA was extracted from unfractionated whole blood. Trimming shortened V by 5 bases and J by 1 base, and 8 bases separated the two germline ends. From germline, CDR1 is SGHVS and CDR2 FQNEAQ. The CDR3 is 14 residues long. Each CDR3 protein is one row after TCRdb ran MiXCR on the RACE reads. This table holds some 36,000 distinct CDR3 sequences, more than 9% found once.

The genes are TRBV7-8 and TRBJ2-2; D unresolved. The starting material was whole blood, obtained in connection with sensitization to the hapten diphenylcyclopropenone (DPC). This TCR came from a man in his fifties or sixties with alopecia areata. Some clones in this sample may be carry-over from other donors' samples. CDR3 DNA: TGTGCCAGCAGCAACAGAGAGAACACCGGGGAGCTGTTTTTT. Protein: CASSNRENTGELFF.